Shown below are 21 T cell receptor beta chains from a single sample sequenced in a study of response to subunit inactivated influenza vaccine. TCRdb passed the RT-PCR reads through MiXCR, listing each CDR3 protein once. The table shows approximately 520,000 distinct CDR3 sequences, with roughly 27% occurring only once. The input for sequencing was CD4+ T cells sorted from PBMCs, taken less than 6 days after vaccination. The receptors here all came from a man between 50 and 59 years old who received an inactivated influenza vaccine.

This chain uses TRBV5-5 with TRBJ2-3; 14 bases agree with TRBD2. Looked up from germline, CDR1 is SGHKS and CDR2 is YYEKEE (reference sequence). V shed 4 bases, J shed 2 bases, and the junction held 6 bases outside the gene matches. The CDR3 has 17 residues. The CDR3 coding sequence is TGTGCCAGCAGCGCCGGGACTAGCGGGGGATACACAGATACGCAGTATTTT. Translated: CASSAGTSGGYTDTQYF.

This clonotype was detected only a few times. The rearrangement joins TRBV28 to TRBJ2-5; 12 nucleotides align to TRBD2. Trimming removed 1 base from V and 2 bases from J; junction bases left unmatched: 5. There are 17 residues in the CDR3. CDR1 and CDR2 (germline): MDHEN, SYDVKM. DNA of the CDR3: TGTGCCAGCAGTTTATCCTTTCTAGCGGGGGGGCAAGAGACCCAGTACTTC. As protein: CASSLSFLAGGQETQYF.

The rearrangement links TRBV12-3 or TRBV12-4 to TRBJ2-7; D gene ambiguous. The CDR3 runs 12 residues. The ends were cut back, 8 bases at V and 2 bases at J, with 10 bases in the middle. The CDR3 DNA reads as TGTGCCAGCGGGTCACTAACCTACGAGCAGTACTTC. Translating gives CASGSLTYEQYF.

This clonotype has more than one count but fewer than ten. The gene calls are TRBV5-1 and TRBJ2-1; the match to TRBD2 covers 8 bases. This CDR3 spans 16 amino acids. V gave up 0 bases and J gave up 6 bases; unmatched junction bases: 8. Germline-derived CDR1 and CDR2 are SGHRS and YFSETQ. Written as DNA, the CDR3 is TGCGCCAGCAGCTTGGGTCGGAGACTAGCGAGCAATGAGCAGTTCTTC. This gives the protein CASSLGRRLASNEQFF. The full variable domain, its missing parts supplied by reference TRBV5-1 and TRBJ2-1, is KAGVTQTPRYLIKTRGQQVTLSCSPISGHRSVSWYQQTPGQGLQFLFEYFSETQRNKGNFPGRFSGRQFSNSRSEMNVSTLELGDSALYLCASSLGRRLASNEQFFGPGTRLTVL.

This clonotype was recorded at least ten times. V is TRBV7-2 and J is TRBJ2-5, with a possible D match to TRBD2 (6 bases). Per germline, CDR1 SGHTA and CDR2 FQGNSA. V lost 0 bases, J lost 1 base, and 6 bases lay in between. The CDR3 sequence is 14 residues long. CDR3 protein: CASSLARGQETQYF. CDR3 in DNA: TGTGCCAGCAGCTTAGCGCGGGGCCAAGAGACCCAGTACTTC.

V gene TRBV6-1 combines with J gene TRBJ2-1; TRBD2 matches 7 bases. V shed 6 bases and J 4 bases; nucleotides not matched to a gene: 9. Germline CDR1 is MNHNS and CDR2 is SASEGT. The CDR3 runs to 15 residues. The CDR3 coding sequence is TGTGCCAGCAGGGGAGGGGCTAGCGGATACAATGAGCAGTTCTTC. It codes for CASRGGASGYNEQFF.

This clonotype was picked up one time. This chain joins TRBV28 and TRBJ2-5; D tentatively reads TRBD1 or TRBD2 (5 bases each). V lost 3 bases, J lost 5 bases, and 16 bases lay in between. The germline CDR1 and CDR2 sequences are MDHEN and SYDVKM. The CDR3 runs 15 residues. The CDR3: CASSLGTVVSETQYF. CDR3 coding DNA: TGTGCCAGCAGTTTGGGGACGGTAGTTAGTGAGACCCAGTACTTC.

This clonotype has a handful of counts. This chain links TRBV2 with TRBJ2-6; D remains ambiguous. The CDR3 is 15 residues long. V was cut by 6 bases and J by 0 bases, with 9 bases left in between. Germline V gene lookup returns CDR1 SNHLY and CDR2 FYNNEI. CDR3 sequence reads: CASSQVDSGANVLTF. The CDR3 DNA reads TGTGCCAGCAGCCAAGTCGACTCTGGGGCCAACGTCCTGACTTTC.

This clonotype was detected only a few times. The genes are TRBV14 and TRBJ2-2, with D hard to call. The CDR3 is 14 residues long. The V end lost 2 bases, the J end lost 3 bases, and 7 bases lay between the germline ends. CDR1 is SGHDN, CDR2 FVKESK, per germline. This CDR3 reads CASSQPRDTGELFF. CDR3 DNA: TGTGCCAGCAGCCAACCACGGGACACCGGGGAGCTGTTTTTT.

This clonotype was detected only a few times. The gene calls are TRBV5-1 and TRBJ2-5; D is uncertain. The CDR3 contains 13 residues. Trimming left V 2 bases short and J 5 bases short, with 10 bases between. Looked up from germline, CDR1 is SGHRS and CDR2 is YFSETQ. The CDR3 is CASSFLSGETQYF. In DNA, the CDR3 is TGCGCCAGCAGCTTTCTATCCGGGGAGACCCAGTACTTC.

The gene calls are TRBV18 and TRBJ2-3, with 9 bases matching TRBD2. CDR1 KGHSH and CDR2 LQKENI come from the germline V gene. With 0 bases clipped from V and 2 bases from J, the junction kept 6 bases outside the gene matches. This CDR3 has 17 residues. CDR3 bases: TGTGCCAGCTCACCACCGGGTAGCGGGAGCTTCACAGATACGCAGTATTTT. Its protein is CASSPPGSGSFTDTQYF.

The chain links TRBV10-3 to TRBJ1-6; 7 bases are a match to TRBD1. Germline CDR1 reads ENHRY; CDR2 reads SYGVKD. This CDR3 has 14 residues. The V and J ends lost 7 bases and 7 bases, in that order; junction bases with no gene match: 7. The CDR3 spells CAITLDRANSPLHF. The CDR3 DNA reads as TGTGCCATCACCCTTGACAGGGCGAATTCACCCCTCCACTTT.

The table lists this clonotype with a few counts. J is TRBJ1-1 and V is TRBV13, with D hard to call. CDR1 is PRHDT and CDR2 is FYEKMQ in the germline V gene (reference sequence). There are 12 residues in the CDR3. V was clipped by 5 bases and J by 6 bases, with 10 bases between them. The CDR3 is CASSRERAEAFF. CDR3 nucleotide sequence: TGTGCCAGCAGCCGGGAGAGGGCTGAAGCTTTCTTT.

This clonotype was recorded a few times. V usage is TRBV5-6 and J usage is TRBJ2-1; D is unresolved. Germline assignment: CDR1 SGHDT and CDR2 YYEEEE. Trimming removed 0 bases from V and 9 bases from J, with 13 bases in between. There are 14 residues in the CDR3. The CDR3 reads CASSLDQPRGEQFF. CDR3 coding DNA: TGTGCCAGCAGCTTGGATCAACCGCGTGGTGAGCAGTTCTTC.

This clonotype was counted between two and nine times. The chain uses TRBV5-1 and TRBJ1-5; TRBD1 is a possible D gene (5 bases). The length of the CDR3 is 15 residues. V lost 1 base to trimming and J lost 1 base, with 9 bases between them. The germline V gene has CDR1 SGHRS and CDR2 YFSETQ. CDR3 nucleotide sequence: TGCGCCAGCAGCTTGTTAGGGGCGAGCAATCAGCCCCAGCATTTT. Residues: CASSLLGASNQPQHF.

V is TRBV9 and J is TRBJ2-3; a possible D gene is TRBD2 (6 bases). V gave up 2 bases and J gave up 2 bases, with 15 bases separating them. This CDR3 comprises 16 residues. CDR1 is SGDLS and CDR2 is YYNGEE in the germline V gene. The CDR3 here is CASSVSVGSNTDTQYF. The CDR3 coding sequence is TGTGCCAGCAGCGTCAGCGTCGGGAGCAACACAGATACGCAGTATTTT.

The chain links TRBV6-2 or TRBV6-3 to TRBJ1-5; unclear D gene. The CDR3 contains 14 residues. V was shortened by 5 bases and J by 2 bases, with 10 bases between the two germline ends. Germline V gene sequence: CDR1 MNHEY, CDR2 SVGEGT. The CDR3 coding sequence is TGTGCCAGCAGTCAAAATTTGGGCAATCAGCCCCAGCATTTT. Encoded protein: CASSQNLGNQPQHF.

There are a few counts of this clonotype. As DNA, the CDR3 is TGCAGCGGGTCAAGACGGGCCGGAGATACGCAGTATTTT. It specifies CSGSRRAGDTQYF. The chain has TRBV29-1 and TRBJ2-3; D gene uncertain. The V end was cut by 7 bases, the J end by 5 bases, with 16 bases between. This CDR3 comprises 13 residues. Germline loops: CDR1 SQVTM, CDR2 ANQGSEA.

A few counts support this clonotype. This sequence joins TRBV4-1 and TRBJ2-2; D may be TRBD2 (6 bases). Trimming took 1 base from V and 3 from J, leaving 12 bases between them. CDR3 length equals 16 residues. The V gene's germline CDR1 is MGHRA and CDR2 YSYEKL. CDR3 coding DNA: TGCGCCAGCAGCCAAGGGAGGGGCGCTGACACCGGGGAGCTGTTTTTT. It specifies CASSQGRGADTGELFF.

In its sample, this clonotype was seen a few times. This sequence joins TRBV18 and TRBJ2-1; no clear D gene. Looked up from germline, CDR1 is KGHSH and CDR2 is LQKENI. The CDR3 is made up of 16 amino acids. Trimming left V 3 bases short and J 0 bases short, with 12 bases between. The CDR3 DNA sequence: TGTGCCAGCTCACCGCGGAGCGCGAGCTCCTACAATGAGCAGTTCTTC. Its translation: CASSPRSASSYNEQFF.

J is TRBJ2-2 and V is TRBV14; D is unresolved. CDR1 is SGHDN, CDR2 FVKESK, per germline. This CDR3 is built from 12 residues. V lost 7 bases and J lost 7, with 10 bases in between. The CDR3 coding sequence is TGTGCCAGCACCCTCACCGGCGGGGAGCTGTTTTTT. Amino acids: CASTLTGGELFF.